Here is one T cell receptor beta chain with its context. These data belong to a study of T cells after posttransplantation cyclophosphamide. The CDR3 consists of 13 residues. Deletions cut 7 bases from V and 0 bases from J, with 7 bases between. Looked up from germline, CDR1 is GTSNPN and CDR2 is SVGIG (reference sequence). Sampled 1 year posttransplant, controls received myeloablative marrow transplants, methotrexate and a calcineurin inhibitor. Measured with immunoSEQ multiplex PCR; TCRdb has only the in-frame clones, and not every one. The sample consists of approximately 20,000 clones, roughly nine tenths of them appearing once.

This chain links TRBV30 with TRBJ2-6; D gene uncertain. Sequences were derived from PBMCs, sampled roughly 49 weeks after allogeneic stem cell transplant with calcineurin inhibitor and methotrexate. The origin of this receptor is a female patient aged 25-40 years who received an allogeneic stem cell transplant from an unrelated donor, was CMV-positive, and had acute and chronic GVHD. Some T cells here may be from the graft donor. CDR3 sequence reads: CASVASGANVLTF. CDR3 nucleotide sequence: TGTGCCTCTGTGGCCTCTGGGGCCAACGTCCTGACTTTC.